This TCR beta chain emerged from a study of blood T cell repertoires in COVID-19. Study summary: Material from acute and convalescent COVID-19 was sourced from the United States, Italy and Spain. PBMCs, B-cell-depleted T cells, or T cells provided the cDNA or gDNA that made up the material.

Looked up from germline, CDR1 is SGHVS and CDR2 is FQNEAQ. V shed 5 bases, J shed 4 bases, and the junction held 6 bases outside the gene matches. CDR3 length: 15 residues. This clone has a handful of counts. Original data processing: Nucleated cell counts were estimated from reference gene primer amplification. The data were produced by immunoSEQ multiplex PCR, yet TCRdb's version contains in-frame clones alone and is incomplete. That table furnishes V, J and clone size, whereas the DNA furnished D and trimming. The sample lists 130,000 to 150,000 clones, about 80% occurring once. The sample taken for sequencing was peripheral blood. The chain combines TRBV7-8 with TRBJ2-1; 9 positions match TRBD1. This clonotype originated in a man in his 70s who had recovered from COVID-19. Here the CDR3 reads CASSRATGGYNEQFF. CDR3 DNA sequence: TGTGCCAGCAGCCGTGCGACAGGGGGTTACAATGAGCAGTTCTTC.